This record looks at one TCR beta chain sequence and its context. The sample comes from a study of human T cells and chemical hapten exposure. TCRdb called the RACE reads again in MiXCR, with one record for every CDR3 protein. The profile covers under 40,000 distinct CDR3 sequences, with 12% appearing a single time and approximately 1.9% taken by the ten largest. The CDR3 covers 16 residues. Germline V gene sequence: CDR1 LNHDA, CDR2 SQIVND (reference sequence). Trimming left V 4 bases short and J 7 bases short, with 23 bases between. Time point denoted: pre-sensitization, week 0. The treatment is: therapeutic diphenylcyclopropenone sensitization with weekly scalp DPC. Researchers extracted total RNA from unfractionated whole blood.

This sequence originates from a woman aged 40 to 49 with alopecia areata. Some clones in this sample may be carry-over from other donors' samples. The material sequenced was whole blood, taken in connection with sensitization to the hapten diphenylcyclopropenone (DPC). The V and J genes are TRBV19 and TRBJ2-7; the D gene could be TRBD1 or TRBD2 (5 bases each). This CDR3 is CASSSKAAGYSGEQYF. The CDR3 bases are TGTGCCAGTAGTAGTAAAGCGGCAGGGTACTCGGGAGAGCAGTACTTC.